The source of this TCR beta chain is a study of cytomegalovirus exposure and HLA in healthy donors. Study-wide results and caveats: An analysis that came later showed most CMV-associated TCR beta chains appearing HLA-restricted.

Use of 60 Vbeta and 13 Jbeta primers characterized the PCR. The protocol was immunoSEQ multiplex PCR, while the TCRdb copy is restricted to in-frame clones and leaves out a portion. This sample has 200,000 to 300,000 clones, with around 80% found just once. The junction had 9 bases not matched to a gene; V was cut back by 3 bases and J by 2 bases. The CDR3 consists of 16 residues. Germline V CDR1 and CDR2: SQVTM, ANQGSEA. Turning to this clone: Its antigen is unknown.

The rearrangement joins TRBV29-1 to TRBJ2-2, with 7 positions matching TRBD2. Sequencing used PBMCs. The source of this sequence is a boy aged 5-17 years in good health and CMV-seronegative. The CDR3 DNA follows: TGCAGCGTTGAGGGGCCTAGCGGTGCTAACACCGGGGAGCTGTTTTTT. Translated: CSVEGPSGANTGELFF.